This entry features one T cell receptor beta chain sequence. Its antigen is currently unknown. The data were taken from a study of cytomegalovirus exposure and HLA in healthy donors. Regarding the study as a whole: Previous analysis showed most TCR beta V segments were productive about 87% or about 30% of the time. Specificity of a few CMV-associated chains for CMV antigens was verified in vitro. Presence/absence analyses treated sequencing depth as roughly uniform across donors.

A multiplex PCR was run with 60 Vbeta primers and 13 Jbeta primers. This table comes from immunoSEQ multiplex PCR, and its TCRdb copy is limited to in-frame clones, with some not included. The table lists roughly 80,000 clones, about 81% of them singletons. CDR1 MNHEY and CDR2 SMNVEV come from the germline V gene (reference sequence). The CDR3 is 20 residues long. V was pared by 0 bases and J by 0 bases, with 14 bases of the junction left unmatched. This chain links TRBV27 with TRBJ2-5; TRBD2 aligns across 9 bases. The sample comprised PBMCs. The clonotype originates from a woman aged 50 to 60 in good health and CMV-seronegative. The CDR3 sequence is CASSLSKTRGLAVNQETQYF. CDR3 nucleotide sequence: TGTGCCAGCAGTTTATCAAAAACAAGGGGACTAGCAGTCAACCAAGAGACCCAGTACTTC.